This TCR beta chain derives from a study of CD8 T cells in Susac syndrome. CDR1 and CDR2 (germline): SEHNR, FQNEAQ (reference sequence). The ends were cut back, 10 bases at V and 8 bases at J, with 18 bases in the middle. The CDR3 covers 13 residues. Random hexamers served to reverse transcribe about 0.5 to 1 ug RNA. TCRdb passed the immunoSEQ multiplex PCR reads through MiXCR, listing each CDR3 protein once. The profile covers approximately 200,000 distinct CDR3 sequences, with roughly 94% appearing a single time and approximately 0.081% taken by the ten largest. Sequenced: CD4+ T cells from PBMCs. V usage is TRBV7-9 and J usage is TRBJ2-4, with D maybe TRBD2 (6 bases). This clonotype was obtained from a human donor with multiple sclerosis. In DNA, the CDR3 is TGTGCCATCCGAGAAGGCGGAGGGGACATTCAGTACTTC. It encodes CAIREGGGDIQYF.